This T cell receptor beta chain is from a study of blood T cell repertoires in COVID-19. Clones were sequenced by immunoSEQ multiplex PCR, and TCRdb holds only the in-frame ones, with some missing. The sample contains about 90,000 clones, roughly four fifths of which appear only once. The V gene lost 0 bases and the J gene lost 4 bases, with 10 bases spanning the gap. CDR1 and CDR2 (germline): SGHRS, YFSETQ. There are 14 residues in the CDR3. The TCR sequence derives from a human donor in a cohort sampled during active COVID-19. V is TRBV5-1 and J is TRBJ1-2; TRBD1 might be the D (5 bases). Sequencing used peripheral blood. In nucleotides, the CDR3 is TGCGCCAGCAGCTTGGACGGGGGATTCTATGGCTACACCTTC. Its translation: CASSLDGGFYGYTF.